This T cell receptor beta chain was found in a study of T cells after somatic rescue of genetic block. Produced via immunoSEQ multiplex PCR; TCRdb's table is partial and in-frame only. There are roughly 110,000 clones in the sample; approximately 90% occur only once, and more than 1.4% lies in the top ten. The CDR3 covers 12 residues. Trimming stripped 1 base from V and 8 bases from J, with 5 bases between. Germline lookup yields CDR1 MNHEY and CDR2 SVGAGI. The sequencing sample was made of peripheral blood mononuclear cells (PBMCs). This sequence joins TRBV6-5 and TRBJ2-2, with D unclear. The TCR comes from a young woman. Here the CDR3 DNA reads TGTGCCAGCAGTTACTTCGGGGGGGAGCTGTTTTTT. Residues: CASSYFGGELFF.